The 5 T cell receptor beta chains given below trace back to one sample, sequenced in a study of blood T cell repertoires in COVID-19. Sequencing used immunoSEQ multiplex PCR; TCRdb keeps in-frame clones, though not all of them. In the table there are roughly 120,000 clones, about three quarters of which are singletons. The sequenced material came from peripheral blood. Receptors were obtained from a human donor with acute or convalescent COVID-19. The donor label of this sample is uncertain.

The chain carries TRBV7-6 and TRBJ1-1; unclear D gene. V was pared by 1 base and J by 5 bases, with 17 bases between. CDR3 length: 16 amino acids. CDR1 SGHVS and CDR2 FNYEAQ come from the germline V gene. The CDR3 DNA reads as TGTGCCAGCAGCTTAGGAGGCCTAAGGGCGGGGACTGAAGCTTTCTTT. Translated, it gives CASSLGGLRAGTEAFF.

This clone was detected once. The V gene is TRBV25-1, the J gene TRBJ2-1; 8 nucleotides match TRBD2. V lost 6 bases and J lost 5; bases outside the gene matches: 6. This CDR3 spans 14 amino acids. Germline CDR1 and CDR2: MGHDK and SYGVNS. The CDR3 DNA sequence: TGTGCCAGCAGCAGCGGGGGACCTAACAATGAGCAGTTCTTC. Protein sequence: CASSSGGPNNEQFF.

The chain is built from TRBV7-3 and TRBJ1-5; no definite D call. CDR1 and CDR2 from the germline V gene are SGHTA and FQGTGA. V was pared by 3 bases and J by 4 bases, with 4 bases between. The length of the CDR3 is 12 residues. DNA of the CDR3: TGTGCCAGCAGCTTTATGAATCAGCCCCAGCATTTT. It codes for CASSFMNQPQHF.

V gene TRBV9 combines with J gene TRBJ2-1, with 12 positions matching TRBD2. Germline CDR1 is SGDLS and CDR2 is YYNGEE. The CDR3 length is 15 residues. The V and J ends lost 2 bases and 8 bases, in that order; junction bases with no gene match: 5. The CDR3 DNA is TGTGCCAGCAGCGTGGCTAGCGGGGGGGCCTATGAGCAGTTCTTC. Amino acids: CASSVASGGAYEQFF.

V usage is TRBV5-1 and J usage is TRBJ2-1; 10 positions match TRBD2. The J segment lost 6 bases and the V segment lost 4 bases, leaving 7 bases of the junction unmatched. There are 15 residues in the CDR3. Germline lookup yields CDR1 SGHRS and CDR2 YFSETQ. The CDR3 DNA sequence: TGCGCCAGCAGCCCCGGGACTAGCGACCTCAATGAGCAGTTCTTC. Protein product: CASSPGTSDLNEQFF.